This entry features one T cell receptor beta chain sequence. The record originates from a study of blood T cell repertoires in COVID-19. Study context: The United States, Italy and Spain supplied acute and convalescent COVID-19 samples. PBMCs, B-cell-depleted T cells, or T cells were the source of the cDNA or gDNA that made up the material.

Germline CDR1 MDHEN, CDR2 SYDVKM. The CDR3 totals 16 residues. The V segment lost 5 bases and the J segment 0 bases; nucleotides outside the gene matches: 6. Original methodology: Amplified reference gene primers provided the basis for estimating nucleated cell counts. Using immunoSEQ multiplex PCR, the repertoire was profiled, and TCRdb retains in-frame clones only, with some absent. That table supplies the V and J calls and clone size; D and trimming were determined from the DNA. The data show 190,000 or so clones, around 87% seen once. The origin of this receptor is a man aged 40-49 years with active or convalescent COVID-19. Input material: peripheral blood. The chain employs TRBV28 and TRBJ2-3, with 9 bases matching TRBD2. The CDR3 here is CASSKTLAGSTDTQYF. In DNA form, the CDR3 reads TGTGCCAGCAGTAAAACACTAGCGGGTAGCACAGATACGCAGTATTTT.